The 11 T cell receptor beta chains reported below all come from one sample, sequenced in a study of T cell repertoires in ileal Crohn's disease. Here immunoSEQ multiplex PCR was the method, and the copy in TCRdb shows in-frame clones only, minus some. The sample carries more than 11,000 clones, around three quarters recorded once. Sequences were obtained from ileal tissue. These TCRs come from an adult with Crohn's disease.

This clone has a handful of counts. The V and J genes are TRBV28 and TRBJ2-7, with 7 bases that match TRBD1. The germline CDR1 and CDR2 sequences are MDHEN and SYDVKM. The CDR3 is 14 residues long. V gave up 5 bases and J gave up 13 bases; unmatched junction bases: 17. CDR3 DNA: TGTGCCAGCAGTATTACAGGGGCTTTAAGGGGTTTCTACTTC. Amino acid sequence: CASSITGALRGFYF.

CDR3 sequence (DNA): TGTGCCAGTTCGAGATTCCAGGGCCAAGAGACCCAGTACTTC. Its translation is CASSRFQGQETQYF. The rearrangement uses TRBV19 and TRBJ2-5, with D tentatively TRBD1 (5 bases). Germline V gives CDR1 LNHDA, CDR2 SQIVND (reference sequence). V gave up 8 bases and J gave up 1 base, with 14 bases separating them. This CDR3 spans 14 amino acids. Using reference TRBV19 and TRBJ2-5 for the parts outside the CDR3, the full variable domain is DGGITQSPKYLFRKEGQNVTLSCEQNLNHDAMYWYRQDPGQGLRLIYYSQIVNDFQKGDIAEGYSVSREKKESFPLTVTSAQKNPTAFYLCASSRFQGQETQYFGPGTRLLVL.

V and J are TRBV7-9 and TRBJ2-3; the match to TRBD2 covers 8 bases. The CDR3 is 15 residues long. Germline V gives CDR1 SEHNR, CDR2 FQNEAQ (reference sequence). J lost 6 bases, V lost 3 bases, and 8 bases had no gene match. The chain's CDR3 is CASSLAGSGGDTQYF. In DNA, the CDR3 is TGTGCCAGCAGCTTGGCAGGGTCGGGAGGGGATACGCAGTATTTT.

The V and J genes are TRBV5-4 and TRBJ2-3; TRBD2 agrees at 11 bases. CDR3 length equals 16 residues. The V and J ends lost 3 bases and 4 bases, in that order; junction bases with no gene match: 7. The germline V gene has CDR1 SGHNT and CDR2 YYREEE (reference sequence). The CDR3 sequence: CASSWLAGGGADTQYF. DNA of the CDR3: TGTGCCAGCAGCTGGCTAGCGGGGGGTGGGGCAGATACGCAGTATTTT. The variable domain in full, with the rest retrieved from reference TRBV5-4 and TRBJ2-3, is ETGVTQSPTHLIKTRGQQVTLRCSSQSGHNTVSWYQQALGQGPQFIFQYYREEENGRGNFPPRFSGLQFPNYSSELNVNALELDDSALYLCASSWLAGGGADTQYFGPGTRLTVL.

The rearrangement links TRBV5-1 to TRBJ1-1; no firm D call. There are 14 residues in the CDR3. CDR1 SGHRS and CDR2 YFSETQ come from the germline V gene. Between the trimmed V and J ends, which lost 0 bases and 7 bases, there was a span of 13 bases. CDR3: CASSLGYMDNEAFF. The CDR3 DNA sequence: TGCGCCAGCAGCTTGGGGTATATGGATAATGAAGCTTTCTTT.

This clone is medium-sized by share. V gene TRBV7-3 combines with J gene TRBJ2-5; D is possibly TRBD1 or TRBD2 (5 bases each). Germline V lookup: CDR1 SGHTA, CDR2 FQGTGA. V lost 5 bases and J lost 0, with 19 bases in between. The length of the CDR3 is 17 residues. The CDR3 sequence: CASSPGGHASYQETQYF. For the CDR3, the DNA is TGTGCCAGCAGCCCAGGAGGACACGCCTCGTACCAAGAGACCCAGTACTTC. Full variable domain (remainder filled in from reference TRBV7-3 and TRBJ2-5): GAGVSQTPSNKVTEKGKYVELRCDPISGHTALYWYRQSLGQGPEFLIYFQGTGAADDSGLPNDRFFAVRPEGSVSTLKIQRTERGDSAVYLCASSPGGHASYQETQYFGPGTRLLVL.

The chain links TRBV2 to TRBJ1-5; a possible D gene is TRBD1 (6 bases). The CDR3 has 14 amino acids. V was trimmed by 5 bases and J by 7 bases, leaving 15 bases between them. The V gene's germline CDR1 is SNHLY and CDR2 FYNNEI. DNA of the CDR3: TGTGCCAGCAGTTGGGGACATAGGGGGCAGCCCCAGCATTTT. Residues: CASSWGHRGQPQHF.

The chain uses TRBV2 and TRBJ1-1; TRBD1 aligns across 8 bases. Germline CDR1 SNHLY, CDR2 FYNNEI. The CDR3 extends over 15 amino acids. Trimming cost V 6 bases and J 4 bases; bases outside gene matches: 10. The CDR3 loop is CASRRSDREGTEAFF. In nucleotides, the CDR3 is TGTGCCAGCAGAAGATCGGACAGGGAGGGCACTGAAGCTTTCTTT.

This chain joins TRBV2 and TRBJ1-5; the D is unclear. Looked up from germline, CDR1 is SNHLY and CDR2 is FYNNEI. Trimming removed 4 bases from V and 5 bases from J, with 9 bases in between. The CDR3 loop spans 13 amino acids. CDR3 in amino acids: CASSVSYDQPQHF. CDR3 coding DNA: TGTGCCAGCAGTGTGAGCTATGATCAGCCCCAGCATTTT.

The chain combines TRBV5-1 with TRBJ2-3; 10 bases map to TRBD2. The J segment lost 5 bases and the V segment lost 4 bases, leaving 7 bases of the junction unmatched. The germline V gene encodes CDR1 SGHRS and CDR2 YFSETQ. The CDR3 is made up of 15 amino acids. As DNA, the CDR3 is TGCGCCAGCAGCACAGCGGGGGGGCAGGGAGATACGCAGTATTTT. Its protein product is CASSTAGGQGDTQYF.

The rearrangement links TRBV2 to TRBJ1-5; no firm D call. The germline V and J ends were trimmed by 8 bases and 3 bases, with 14 bases remaining between them. Germline V gene sequence: CDR1 SNHLY, CDR2 FYNNEI. The CDR3 contains 14 residues. The CDR3 coding sequence is TGTGCCAGCGGGTTTGACACCTACAATCAGCCCCAGCATTTT. Translated, it gives CASGFDTYNQPQHF.